The rows below give T cell receptor beta chains drawn from one sample of a study of OX40 agonist ivuxolimab in advanced cancers. Measured with immunoSEQ multiplex PCR; TCRdb has only the in-frame clones, and not every one. Here the sample spans 50,000 to 85,000 clones, approximately 90% being singletons. Here the sequenced sample was CD4+ or CD8+ T cells sorted from blood, taken in a trial of the OX40 agonist ivuxolimab. All receptors come from an adult with an advanced solid tumor such as melanoma, head and neck, liver or kidney cancer. The CDR3 runs from the conserved cysteine through the conserved F or W. The D gene is left open where the match is weak. Part of the rows lack a size; the others show once, few, many or a class for expanded clones.

D	J	V	size	CDR3	DNA
.	TRBJ2-7	TRBV2	.	CASSEVADYEQYF	TGTGCCAGCAGTGAAGTGGCGGACTACGAGCAGTACTTC
TRBD2	TRBJ2-1	TRBV30	.	CAWSVGDSGIRGEQFF	TGTGCCTGGAGTGTCGGGGATAGCGGGATACGAGGTGAGCAGTTCTTC
.	TRBJ1-5	TRBV6-1	.	CASSQEEGINQPQHF	TGTGCCAGCTCCCAAGAGGAGGGGATCAATCAGCCCCAGCATTTT
TRBD1	TRBJ1-1	TRBV27	.	CASKGTAPENTEAFF	TGTGCCAGCAAAGGGACAGCCCCCGAGAACACTGAAGCTTTCTTT
TRBD1	TRBJ2-7	TRBV9	.	CASSGDRGLYEQYF	TGTGCCAGCAGCGGCGACAGGGGGCTCTACGAGCAGTACTTC
.	TRBJ1-2	TRBV18	.	CASSPPKGTSGYTF	TGTGCCAGCTCACCACCGAAGGGTACTAGTGGCTACACCTTC
TRBD1	TRBJ1-5	TRBV28	.	CASRGQISNQPQHF	TGTGCCAGCAGGGGACAGATTAGCAATCAGCCCCAGCATTTT
TRBD1	TRBJ2-3	TRBV9	once	CASSVGGQGARDTQYF	TGTGCCAGCAGCGTAGGAGGACAGGGGGCTAGAGATACGCAGTATTTT
.	TRBJ1-2	TRBV5-8	.	CASSLVLKGHGYTF	TGTGCCAGCAGCTTGGTCTTGAAGGGACATGGCTACACCTTC
.	TRBJ1-1	TRBV10-3	few	CATEGGSTEAFF	TGTGCCACCGAGGGGGGTAGTACTGAAGCTTTCTTT
TRBD1	TRBJ1-3	TRBV5-6	.	CASSRTGDRGNTIYF	TGTGCCAGCAGCCGGACAGGGGATCGGGGAAACACCATATATTTT
.	TRBJ2-2	TRBV11-2	.	CASSSQGVHRELFF	TGTGCCAGCAGCTCGCAAGGGGTTCACCGGGAGCTGTTTTTT
TRBD1	TRBJ2-3	TRBV5-1	.	CASSERQGVSTDTQYF	TGCGCCAGCAGCGAACGACAGGGGGTTAGCACAGATACGCAGTATTTT
.	TRBJ1-5	TRBV5-6	.	CASSGQNSNQPQHF	TGTGCCAGCAGCGGACAGAATAGCAATCAGCCCCAGCATTTT
.	TRBJ1-6	TRBV6-5	once	CASTWKGPGSPLHF	TGTGCCAGCACCTGGAAGGGGCCGGGTTCACCCCTCCACTTT
.	TRBJ2-7	TRBV6-5	.	CASSSLSRERSYEQYF	TGTGCCAGCAGTTCCCTCTCGAGGGAGAGGTCCTACGAGCAGTACTTC
.	TRBJ2-1	TRBV6-1	.	CASSTSHEAYNEQFF	TGTGCCAGCTCCACTAGCCATGAGGCCTACAATGAGCAGTTCTTC
.	TRBJ1-2	TRBV15	.	CATSIQRGVANYGYTF	TGTGCCACCAGCATCCAGCGGGGGGTGGCTAACTATGGCTACACCTTC
.	TRBJ1-5	TRBV19	.	CASSFSAGLGVNQPQHF	TGTGCCAGTAGTTTTTCTGCTGGCTTGGGAGTCAATCAGCCCCAGCATTTT
TRBD2	TRBJ2-7	TRBV5-4	once	CASSLGAGGLSSYEQYF	TGTGCCAGCAGCTTGGGAGCGGGGGGGCTCAGTTCCTACGAGCAGTACTTC
TRBD1	TRBJ1-6	TRBV7-2	.	CASRGTGENSPLHF	TGTGCCAGCAGAGGGACAGGGGAAAATTCACCCCTCCACTTT
TRBD1	TRBJ2-6	TRBV28	.	CATQGAPSGANVLTF	TGTGCCACCCAGGGGGCGCCCTCTGGGGCCAACGTCCTGACTTTC
.	TRBJ2-7	TRBV18	once	CASSPIPFTSYEQYF	TGTGCCAGCTCACCAATCCCTTTTACCTCCTACGAGCAGTACTTC
.	TRBJ1-2	TRBV4-2	.	CASSRTGFQDYGYTF	TGTGCCAGCAGCCGGACGGGATTTCAGGACTATGGCTACACCTTC
.	TRBJ2-3	TRBV11-2	.	CASSLGDTTDTQYF	TGTGCCAGCAGCTTAGGAGACACCACAGATACGCAGTATTTT
.	TRBJ1-2	TRBV5-3	.	CARRLEGCSKTRYGYTF	TGTGCCAGAAGACTGGAAGGGTGTTCCAAGACCCGCTATGGCTACACCTTC
.	TRBJ1-2	TRBV30	few	CAWRNPTYGYTF	TGTGCCTGGAGGAACCCGACCTATGGCTACACCTTC
TRBD1	TRBJ1-5	TRBV4-1	.	CASSRGDREQPQHF	TGCGCCAGCAGCCGCGGAGACAGGGAACAGCCCCAGCATTTT
TRBD1	TRBJ2-7	TRBV15	.	CATSSPPQGGTYEQYF	TGTGCCACCAGCAGTCCCCCTCAAGGGGGCACCTACGAGCAGTACTTC
.	TRBJ2-3	TRBV11-2	few	CASSPGLFTDTQYF	TGTGCCAGCAGCCCTGGACTGTTCACAGATACGCAGTATTTT
.	TRBJ1-4	TRBV5-1	.	CASSLAPGHGAEKLFF	TGCGCCAGCAGCTTGGCCCCGGGACATGGAGCCGAAAAACTGTTTTTT
.	TRBJ2-3	TRBV6-6	.	CASTFGGSRTDTQYF	TGTGCCAGCACTTTCGGGGGCAGCCGCACAGATACGCAGTATTTT
.	TRBJ1-5	TRBV7-2	.	CASSPRGNQPQHF	TGTGCCAGCAGCCCCCGGGGGAATCAGCCCCAGCATTTT
.	TRBJ2-3	TRBV5-1	medium-sized	CASSESQNTQYF	TGCGCCAGCAGCGAGAGTCAGAATACGCAGTATTTT
TRBD1	TRBJ2-7	TRBV11-2	.	CASSYDRVSYEQYF	TGTGCCAGCAGCTACGACAGGGTCTCCTACGAGCAGTACTTC
.	TRBJ2-7	TRBV30	.	CAWSVRAGSYEQYF	TGTGCCTGGAGTGTACGGGCGGGTTCCTACGAGCAGTACTTC
TRBD1	TRBJ2-7	TRBV27	.	CASRIRGGQGNEQYF	TGTGCCAGCAGAATTAGGGGGGGACAGGGAAACGAGCAGTACTTC
TRBD1	TRBJ2-7	TRBV5-1	.	CASSLGAGQGAAEQYF	TGCGCCAGCAGCTTGGGTGCAGGCCAGGGGGCTGCCGAGCAGTACTTC
.	TRBJ1-3	TRBV9	.	CASSFDRLGNTIYF	TGTGCCAGCAGTTTCGACAGGCTTGGAAACACCATATATTTT
TRBD2	TRBJ2-3	TRBV7-2	.	CASRRGGGTDTQYF	TGTGCCAGCAGGAGGGGAGGGGGCACAGATACGCAGTATTTT
.	TRBJ2-2	TRBV11-3	.	CASSLIGVGGGELFF	TGTGCCAGCAGCTTAATCGGGGTAGGAGGCGGGGAGCTGTTTTTT
TRBD2	TRBJ2-4	TRBV4-1	.	CASSQARLAGGKNIQYF	TGCGCCAGCAGCCAGGCCAGACTAGCGGGGGGGAAAAACATTCAGTACTTC
.	TRBJ1-6	TRBV5-1	once	CASSPNGVGSPLHF	TGCGCCAGCAGTCCGAATGGGGTAGGGTCACCCCTCCACTTT
TRBD1	TRBJ1-1	TRBV19	.	CASSLRGAEAFF	TGTGCCAGTAGCCTCAGGGGGGCGGAAGCTTTCTTT
.	TRBJ2-5	TRBV7-2	.	CASSYYGGKETQYF	TGTGCCAGCAGCTACTACGGGGGAAAAGAGACCCAGTACTTC
TRBD2	TRBJ2-3	TRBV12-5	.	CASGLGTSGRTDTQYF	TGTGCTAGTGGTTTGGGGACTAGCGGGAGAACAGATACGCAGTATTTT
TRBD1	TRBJ2-1	TRBV19	.	CATRGRNEQFF	TGTGCCACCAGGGGGCGAAATGAGCAGTTCTTC
TRBD1	TRBJ1-1	TRBV5-1	.	CASSLGQANTEAFF	TGCGCCAGCAGCCTGGGACAGGCGAACACTGAAGCTTTCTTT
TRBD2	TRBJ2-5	TRBV7-8	.	CASSLGNSGGSKETQYF	TGTGCCAGCAGCTTAGGGAATAGCGGGGGATCCAAAGAGACCCAGTACTTC
.	TRBJ1-1	TRBV10-3	.	CAISESRPQNTEAFF	TGTGCCATCAGTGAGTCGAGACCCCAGAACACTGAAGCTTTCTTT
TRBD2	TRBJ2-3	TRBV12-5	.	CASGLVPSGDTQYF	TGTGCTAGTGGTTTGGTACCTAGCGGGGATACGCAGTATTTT
.	TRBJ1-4	TRBV19	.	CASSRGWPTNEKLFF	TGTGCCAGTAGCCGTGGATGGCCAACTAATGAAAAACTGTTTTTT
.	TRBJ1-3	TRBV28	.	CASKIAGNTIYF	TGTGCCAGCAAAATAGCGGGAAACACCATATATTTT
TRBD1	TRBJ1-6	TRBV6-5	few	CASRGTGYSPLHF	TGTGCCAGCCGAGGGACAGGGTATTCACCCCTCCACTTT
.	TRBJ1-3	TRBV6-1	.	CASSEGTASGNTIYF	TGTGCCAGCAGTGAGGGAACAGCCTCTGGAAACACCATATATTTT
TRBD1	TRBJ1-6	TRBV5-1	.	CASSLYTGGGRNSPLHF	TGCGCCAGCAGCTTGTATACAGGGGGCGGCCGAAATTCACCCCTCCACTTT
TRBD1	TRBJ1-2	TRBV10-3	.	CAISEPGQSNYGYTF	TGTGCCATCAGTGAGCCGGGACAGAGTAACTATGGCTACACCTTC
.	TRBJ2-7	TRBV7-6	.	CASSLGLNSYEQYF	TGTGCCAGCAGCTTAGGGCTGAACTCCTACGAGCAGTACTTC
TRBD1	TRBJ1-4	TRBV28	.	CASTPIAGTGDEKLFF	TGTGCCAGCACCCCGATCGCCGGGACAGGGGACGAAAAACTGTTTTTT
.	TRBJ1-2	TRBV6-1	.	CASSGRQENRNGGYTF	TGTGCCAGCAGTGGCCGACAGGAGAACCGAAACGGGGGCTACACCTTC